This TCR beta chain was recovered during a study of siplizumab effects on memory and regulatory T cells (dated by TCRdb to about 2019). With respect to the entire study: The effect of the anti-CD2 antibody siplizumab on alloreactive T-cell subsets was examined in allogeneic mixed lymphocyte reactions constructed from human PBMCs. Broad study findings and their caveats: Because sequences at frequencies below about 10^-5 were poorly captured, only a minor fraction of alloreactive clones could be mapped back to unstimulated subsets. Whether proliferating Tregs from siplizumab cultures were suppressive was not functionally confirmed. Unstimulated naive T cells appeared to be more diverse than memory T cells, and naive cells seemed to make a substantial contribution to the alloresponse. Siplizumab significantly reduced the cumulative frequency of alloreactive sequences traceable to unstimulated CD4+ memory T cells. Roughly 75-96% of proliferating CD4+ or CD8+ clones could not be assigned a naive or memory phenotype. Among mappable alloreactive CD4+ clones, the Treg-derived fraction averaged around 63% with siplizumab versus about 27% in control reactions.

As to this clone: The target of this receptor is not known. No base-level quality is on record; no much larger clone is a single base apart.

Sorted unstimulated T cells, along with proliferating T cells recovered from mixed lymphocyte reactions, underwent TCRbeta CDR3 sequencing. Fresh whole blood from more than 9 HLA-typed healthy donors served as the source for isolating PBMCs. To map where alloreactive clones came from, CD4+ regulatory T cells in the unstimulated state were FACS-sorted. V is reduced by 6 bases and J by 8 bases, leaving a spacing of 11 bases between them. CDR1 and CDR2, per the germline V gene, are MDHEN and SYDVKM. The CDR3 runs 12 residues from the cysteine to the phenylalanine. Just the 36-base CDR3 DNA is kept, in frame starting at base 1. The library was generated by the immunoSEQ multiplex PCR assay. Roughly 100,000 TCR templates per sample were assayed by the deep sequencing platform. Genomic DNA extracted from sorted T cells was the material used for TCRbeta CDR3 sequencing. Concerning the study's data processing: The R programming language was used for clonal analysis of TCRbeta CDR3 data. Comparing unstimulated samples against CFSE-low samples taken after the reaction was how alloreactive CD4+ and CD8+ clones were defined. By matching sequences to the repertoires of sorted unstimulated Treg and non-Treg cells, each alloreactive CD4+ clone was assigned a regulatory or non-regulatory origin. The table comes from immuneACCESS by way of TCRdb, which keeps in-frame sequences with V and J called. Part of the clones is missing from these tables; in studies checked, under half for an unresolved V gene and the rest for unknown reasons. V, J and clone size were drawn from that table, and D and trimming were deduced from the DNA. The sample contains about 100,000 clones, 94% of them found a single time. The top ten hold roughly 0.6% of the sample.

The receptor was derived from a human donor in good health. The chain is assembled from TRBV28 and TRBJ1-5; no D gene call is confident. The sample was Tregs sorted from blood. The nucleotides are TGTGCCAGCAGCACGCGTGGAGAGCCCCAGCATTTT. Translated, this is CASSTRGEPQHF. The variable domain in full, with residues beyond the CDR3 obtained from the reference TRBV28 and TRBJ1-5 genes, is DVKVTQSSRYLVKRTGEKVFLECVQDMDHENMFWYRQDPGLGLRLIYFSYDVKMKEKGDIPEGYSVSREKKERFSLILESASTNQTSMYLCASSTRGEPQHFGDGTRLSIL.